The source of this TCR beta chain is a study of identifying expanded T cells in peripheral blood. No infections or other immune events were documented during collection. This table comes from immunoSEQ multiplex PCR, and its TCRdb copy is limited to in-frame clones, with some not included. Of about 84,000 clones in the sample, roughly 86% were seen once. Material for sequencing was blood. The TCR comes from a person between 18 and 75 years old in good health.

Here the CDR3 reads CASSYTGSGGYTF. The CDR3 DNA sequence: TGTGCCAGCAGTTATACAGGGTCGGGCGGCTACACCTTC. V gene TRBV6-6 combines with J gene TRBJ1-2; maybe TRBD1 (6 bases). The germline gives CDR1 MNHNY, CDR2 SVGAGI (reference sequence). CDR3 length: 13 residues. Trimming cost V 3 bases and J 8 bases, with 13 bases left between them.